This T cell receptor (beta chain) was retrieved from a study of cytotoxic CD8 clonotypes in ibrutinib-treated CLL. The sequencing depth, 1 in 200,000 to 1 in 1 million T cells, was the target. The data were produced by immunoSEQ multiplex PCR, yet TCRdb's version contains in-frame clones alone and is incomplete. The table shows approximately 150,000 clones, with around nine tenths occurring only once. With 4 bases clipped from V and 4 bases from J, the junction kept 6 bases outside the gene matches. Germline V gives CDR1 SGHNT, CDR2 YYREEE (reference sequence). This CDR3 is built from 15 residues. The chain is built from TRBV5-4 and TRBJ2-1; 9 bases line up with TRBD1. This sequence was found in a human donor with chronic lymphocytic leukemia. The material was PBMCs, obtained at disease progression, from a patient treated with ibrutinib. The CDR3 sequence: CASSGPGQGYNEQFF. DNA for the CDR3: TGTGCCAGCAGCGGACCGGGACAGGGATACAATGAGCAGTTCTTC.